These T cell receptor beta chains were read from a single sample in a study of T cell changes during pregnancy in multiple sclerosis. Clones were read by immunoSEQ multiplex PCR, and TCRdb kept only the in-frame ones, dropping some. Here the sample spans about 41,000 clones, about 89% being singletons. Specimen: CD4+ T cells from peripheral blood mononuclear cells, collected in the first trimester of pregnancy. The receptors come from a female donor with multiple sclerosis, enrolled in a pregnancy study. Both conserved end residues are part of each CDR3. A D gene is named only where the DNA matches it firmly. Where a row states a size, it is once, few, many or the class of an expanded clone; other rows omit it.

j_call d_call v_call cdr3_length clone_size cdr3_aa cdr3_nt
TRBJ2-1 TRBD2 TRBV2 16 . CATNSPSGTSYNEQFF TGTGCCACCAACTCACCTAGCGGGACCTCCTACAATGAGCAGTTCTTC
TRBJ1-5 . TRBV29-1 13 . CSVEWTANQPQHF TGCAGCGTTGAGTGGACAGCCAATCAGCCCCAGCATTTT
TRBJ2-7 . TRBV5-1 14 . CASGPAGSFHEQYF TGCGCCAGCGGCCCCGCGGGTTCCTTCCACGAGCAGTACTTC
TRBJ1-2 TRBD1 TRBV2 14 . CASRGGQGLYGYTF TGTGCCAGCAGGGGGGGACAGGGGCTTTATGGCTACACCTTC
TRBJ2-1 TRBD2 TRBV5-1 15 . CASSRGTSGSGEQFF TGCGCCAGCAGCCGCGGGACTAGCGGGAGTGGGGAGCAGTTCTTC
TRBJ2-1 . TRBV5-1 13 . CASSLVVLNEQFF TGCGCCAGCAGCTTGGTGGTCCTAAATGAGCAGTTCTTC
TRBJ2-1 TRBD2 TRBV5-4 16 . CASSSFLAGGPKEQFF TGTGCCAGCAGCTCATTCTTAGCGGGAGGGCCCAAAGAGCAGTTCTTC
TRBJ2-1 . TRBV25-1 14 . CASSDASGLSEQFF TGTGCCAGCAGTGACGCCTCAGGGCTGAGTGAGCAGTTCTTC
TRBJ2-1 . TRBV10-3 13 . CAAKGEPANEQFF TGTGCCGCCAAGGGGGAACCGGCAAATGAGCAGTTCTTC
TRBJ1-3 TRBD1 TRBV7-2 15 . CASSLPGGSLNTIYF TGTGCCAGCAGCCTCCCAGGGGGCTCTCTAAACACCATATATTTT
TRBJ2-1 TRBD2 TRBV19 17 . CASSTRLAGVVGDEQFF TGTGCCAGTAGTACAAGACTAGCGGGCGTCGTTGGGGATGAGCAGTTCTTC
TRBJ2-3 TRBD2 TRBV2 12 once CASSEALLAGVF TGTGCCAGCAGTGAAGCGCTTTTAGCGGGAGTCTTT
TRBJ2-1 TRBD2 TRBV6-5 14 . CASSFGTRKDEQFF TGTGCCAGCAGTTTTGGGACTAGAAAAGATGAGCAGTTCTTC
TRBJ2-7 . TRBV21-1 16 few CASRASGFVQCYEQYF TGTGCCAGCAGGGCGAGTGGGTTTGTACAGTGCTACGAGCAGTACTTC
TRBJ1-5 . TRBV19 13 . CASSSQGGQPQHF TGTGCCAGTAGTTCGCAGGGCGGCCAGCCCCAGCATTTT
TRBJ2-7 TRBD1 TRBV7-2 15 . CASSDRDRPSYEQYF TGTGCCAGCAGCGATAGGGACAGGCCCTCCTACGAGCAGTACTTC
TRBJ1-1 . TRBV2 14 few CASSVTKGNTEAFF TGTGCCAGCAGTGTAACTAAAGGGAACACTGAAGCTTTCTTT
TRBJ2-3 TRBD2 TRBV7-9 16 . CASSLGASGSTDTQYF TGTGCCAGCAGCTTAGGGGCTAGCGGGAGCACAGATACGCAGTATTTT
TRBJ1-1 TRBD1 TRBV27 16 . CASSLLGQGMNTEAFF TGTGCCAGCAGTTTATTGGGACAGGGCATGAACACTGAAGCTTTCTTT
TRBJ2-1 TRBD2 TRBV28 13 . CASRTSVRNEQFF TGTGCCAGCCGGACTAGCGTTAGGAATGAGCAGTTCTTC
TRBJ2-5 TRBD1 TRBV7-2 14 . CASSLGQNQETQYF TGTGCCAGCAGCTTGGGACAGAACCAAGAGACCCAGTACTTC
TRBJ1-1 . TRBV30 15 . CAWTEVARGYTEAFF TGTGCCTGGACTGAGGTCGCACGGGGATACACTGAAGCTTTCTTT
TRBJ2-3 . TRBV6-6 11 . CASSPQSTQYF TGTGCCAGCAGCCCCCAGTCGACGCAGTATTTT
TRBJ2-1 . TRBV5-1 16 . CASSLGGVSSYNEQFF TGCGCCAGCAGCTTGGGAGGCGTAAGCTCCTACAATGAGCAGTTCTTC
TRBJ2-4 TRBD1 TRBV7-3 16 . CASSLGGGTGINIQYF TGTGCCAGCAGCTTAGGGGGGGGGACAGGGATAAACATTCAGTACTTC
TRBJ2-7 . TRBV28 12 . CASRSTTYEQYF TGTGCCAGCAGGTCTACCACCTACGAGCAGTACTTC
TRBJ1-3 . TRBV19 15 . CASSIAALAGNTIYF TGTGCCAGTAGTATCGCGGCACTCGCTGGAAACACCATATATTTT
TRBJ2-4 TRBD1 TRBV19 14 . CASGPQGAQNIQYF TGTGCCAGTGGGCCACAGGGGGCCCAAAACATTCAGTACTTC
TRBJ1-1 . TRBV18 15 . CASSPPSGRNTEAFF TGTGCCAGCTCACCACCGAGTGGTCGGAACACTGAAGCTTTCTTT
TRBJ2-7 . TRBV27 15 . CASSPTGTPSYEQYF TGTGCCAGCAGTCCGACCGGGACTCCCTCCTACGAGCAGTACTTC
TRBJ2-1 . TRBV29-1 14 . CSVPGGQGTNEQFF TGCAGCGTTCCTGGGGGCCAAGGGACCAATGAGCAGTTCTTC
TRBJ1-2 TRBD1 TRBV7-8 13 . CASSLGTGYGYTF TGTGCCAGCAGCTTAGGGACAGGCTATGGCTACACCTTC
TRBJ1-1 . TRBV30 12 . CAWCRVNTEAFF TGTGCCTGGTGCCGGGTGAACACTGAAGCTTTCTTT
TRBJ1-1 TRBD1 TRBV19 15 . CASSITGTGGSEAFF TGTGCCAGTAGTATCACCGGGACAGGGGGTAGTGAAGCTTTCTTT
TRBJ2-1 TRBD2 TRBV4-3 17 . CASSLAQSGRANNEQFF TGCGCCAGCAGCCTCGCACAAAGCGGGAGGGCCAATAATGAGCAGTTCTTC
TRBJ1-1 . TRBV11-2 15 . CASSFKAGGLTEAFF TGTGCCAGCAGCTTCAAGGCGGGGGGCCTTACTGAAGCTTTCTTT
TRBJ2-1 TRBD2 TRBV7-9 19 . CATSSGGLAGAGTYNEQFF TGTGCCACATCTAGCGGGGGACTAGCGGGAGCCGGCACCTACAATGAGCAGTTCTTC
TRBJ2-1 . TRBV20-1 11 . CSAAGTSAPFF TGCAGTGCGGCCGGGACTTCTGCCCCGTTCTTC
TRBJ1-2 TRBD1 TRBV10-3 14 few CAISAGTGYGGYTF TGTGCCATCAGCGCCGGGACAGGGTACGGAGGCTACACCTTC